This T cell receptor beta chain appears in the sequencing data of a study of cytomegalovirus exposure and HLA in healthy donors. Study summary: An early release of data contained 75 million to 100 million unique TCRs, which came from HLA-typed donors. Overall study results and limits: The study carried out a later analysis of TCR beta sequences. It associated some 17,000 of them with specific HLA alleles at a false discovery rate of 0.05. Within the data, a cluster of highly shared sequence variants was likely a sequencing artifact.

PCR involved 60 Vbeta and 13 Jbeta primers. Clones were read by immunoSEQ multiplex PCR, and TCRdb kept only the in-frame ones, dropping some. This repertoire includes approximately 50,000 clones. Germline loops: CDR1 SGHAT, CDR2 FQNNGV. The junction had 14 bases not matched to a gene; V was cut back by 4 bases and J by 11 bases. The CDR3 sequence is 16 residues long. Turning to this clone: Its target is unknown.

Sequenced input: PBMCs. This clonotype was sampled from a man between 18 and 29 years old in good health and CMV-seropositive. The chain uses TRBV11-2 and TRBJ2-5; TRBD2 agrees at 12 bases. CDR3 amino acids: CASSSGLAGPGGEQYF. The CDR3 nucleotides read TGTGCCAGCAGCTCCGGACTAGCGGGACCGGGGGGGGAGCAGTACTTC.